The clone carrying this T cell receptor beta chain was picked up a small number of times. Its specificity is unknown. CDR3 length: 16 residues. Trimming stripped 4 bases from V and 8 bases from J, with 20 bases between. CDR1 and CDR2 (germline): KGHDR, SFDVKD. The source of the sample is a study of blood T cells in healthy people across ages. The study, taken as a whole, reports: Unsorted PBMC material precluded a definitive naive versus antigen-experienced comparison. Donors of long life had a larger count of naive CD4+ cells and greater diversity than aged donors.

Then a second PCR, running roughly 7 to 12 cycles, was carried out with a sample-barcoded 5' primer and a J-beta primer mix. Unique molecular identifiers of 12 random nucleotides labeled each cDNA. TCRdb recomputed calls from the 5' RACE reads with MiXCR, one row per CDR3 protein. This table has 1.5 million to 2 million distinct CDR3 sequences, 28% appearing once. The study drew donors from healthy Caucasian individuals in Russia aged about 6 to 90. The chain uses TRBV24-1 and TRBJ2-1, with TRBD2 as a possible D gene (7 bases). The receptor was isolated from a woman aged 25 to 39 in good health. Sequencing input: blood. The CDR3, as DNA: TGTGCCACCAGTGAGACGACGGGGGGCTGGTCCGATGAGCAGTTCTTC. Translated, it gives CATSETTGGWSDEQFF.